The source of this T cell receptor (beta chain) is a study of blood T cell repertoires in COVID-19. Germline V gene data show CDR1 as SGHVS and CDR2 as FNYEAQ. J lost 8 bases, V lost 5 bases, and 6 bases had no gene match. The CDR3 has 14 amino acids. TCRdb's copy holds only in-frame clones and misses some; the assay was immunoSEQ multiplex PCR. The repertoire holds approximately 300,000 clones, with around 86% as singletons. The sample comprised PBMCs or T cells enriched from blood (not recorded which). The chain couples TRBV7-6 to TRBJ1-5, with 10 bases lining up with TRBD1. The TCR sequence derives from a woman between 18 and 29 years old who had recovered from COVID-19. CDR3: CASSKGQGSEPQHF. The DNA for the CDR3 is TGTGCCAGCAGCAAGGGACAGGGGTCTGAGCCCCAGCATTTT. Filled out from reference TRBV7-6 and TRBJ1-5, the complete variable domain reads GAGVSQSPRYKVTKRGQDVALRCDPISGHVSLYWYRQALGQGPEFLTYFNYEAQQDKSGLPNDRFSAERPEGSISTLTIQRTEQRDSAMYRCASSKGQGSEPQHFGDGTRLSIL.